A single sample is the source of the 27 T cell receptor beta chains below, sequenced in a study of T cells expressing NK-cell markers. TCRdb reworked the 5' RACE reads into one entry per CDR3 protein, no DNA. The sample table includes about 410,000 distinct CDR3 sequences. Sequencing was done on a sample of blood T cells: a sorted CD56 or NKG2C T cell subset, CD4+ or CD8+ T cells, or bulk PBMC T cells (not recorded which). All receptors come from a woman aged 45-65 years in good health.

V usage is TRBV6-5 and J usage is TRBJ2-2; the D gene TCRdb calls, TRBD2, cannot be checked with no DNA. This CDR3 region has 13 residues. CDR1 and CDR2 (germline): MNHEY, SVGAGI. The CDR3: CATGTSDTGELFF.

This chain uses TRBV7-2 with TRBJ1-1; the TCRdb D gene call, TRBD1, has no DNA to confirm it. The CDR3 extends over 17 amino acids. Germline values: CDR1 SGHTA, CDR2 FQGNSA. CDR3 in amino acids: CASSPTGGWTGNTEAFF. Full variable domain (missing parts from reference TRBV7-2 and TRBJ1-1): GAGVSQSPSNKVTEKGKDVELRCDPISGHTALYWYRQSLGQGLEFLIYFQGNSAPDKSGLPSDRFSAERTGGSVSTLTIQRTQQEDSAVYLCASSPTGGWTGNTEAFFGQGTRLTVV.

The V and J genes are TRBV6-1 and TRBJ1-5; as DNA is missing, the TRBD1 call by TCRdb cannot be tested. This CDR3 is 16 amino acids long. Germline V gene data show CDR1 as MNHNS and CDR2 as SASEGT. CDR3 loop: CASAIPEQGFDQPQHF.

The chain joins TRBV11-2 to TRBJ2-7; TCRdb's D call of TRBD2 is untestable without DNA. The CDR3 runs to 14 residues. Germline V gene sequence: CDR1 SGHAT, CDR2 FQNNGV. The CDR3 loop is CASSLVIDPLEQYF.

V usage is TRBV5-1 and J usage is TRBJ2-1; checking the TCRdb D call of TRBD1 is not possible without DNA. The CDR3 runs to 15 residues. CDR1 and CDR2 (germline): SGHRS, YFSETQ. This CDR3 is CASSRKQGQINEQFF.

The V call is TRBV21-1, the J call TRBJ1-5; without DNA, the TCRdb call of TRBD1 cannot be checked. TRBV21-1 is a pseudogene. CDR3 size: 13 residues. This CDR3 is CASSKDRSQPQHF.

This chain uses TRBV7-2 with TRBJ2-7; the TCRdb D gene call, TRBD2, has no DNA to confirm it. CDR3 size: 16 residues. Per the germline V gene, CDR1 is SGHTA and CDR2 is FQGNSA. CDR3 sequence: CASSPHTSGRADEQYF.

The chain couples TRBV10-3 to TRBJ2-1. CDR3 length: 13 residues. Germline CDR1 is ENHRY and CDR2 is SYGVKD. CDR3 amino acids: CAIREGVGNEQFF.

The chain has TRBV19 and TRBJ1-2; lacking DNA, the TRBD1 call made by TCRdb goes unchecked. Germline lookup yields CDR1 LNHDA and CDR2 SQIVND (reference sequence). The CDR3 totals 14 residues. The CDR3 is CASSMETGPYGYTF.

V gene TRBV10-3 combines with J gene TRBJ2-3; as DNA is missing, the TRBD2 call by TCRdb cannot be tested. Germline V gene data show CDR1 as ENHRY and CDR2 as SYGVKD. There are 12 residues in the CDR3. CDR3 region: CAISEGRLAQYF.

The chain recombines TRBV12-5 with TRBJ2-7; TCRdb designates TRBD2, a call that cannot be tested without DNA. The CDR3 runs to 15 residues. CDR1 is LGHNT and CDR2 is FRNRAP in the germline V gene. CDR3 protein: CASGLTTSLSYEQYF. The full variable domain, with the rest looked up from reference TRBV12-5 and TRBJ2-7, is DARVTQTPRHKVTEMGQEVTMRCQPILGHNTVFWYRQTMMQGLELLAYFRNRAPLDDSGMPKDRFSAEMPDATLATLKIQPSEPRDSAVYFCASGLTTSLSYEQYFGPGTRLTVT.

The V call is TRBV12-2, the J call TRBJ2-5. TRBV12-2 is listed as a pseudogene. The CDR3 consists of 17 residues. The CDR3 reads CASRLTQGWEYQETQYF.

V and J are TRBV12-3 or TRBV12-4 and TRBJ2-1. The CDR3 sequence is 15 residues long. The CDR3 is CASRIAGGPTNEQFF.

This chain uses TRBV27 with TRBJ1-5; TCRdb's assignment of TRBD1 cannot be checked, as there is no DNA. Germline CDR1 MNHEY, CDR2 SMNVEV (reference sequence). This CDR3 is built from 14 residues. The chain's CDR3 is CASGDGQDNQPQHF.

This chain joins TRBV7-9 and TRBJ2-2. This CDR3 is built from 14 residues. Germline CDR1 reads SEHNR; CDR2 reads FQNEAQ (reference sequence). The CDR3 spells CASTAAENTGELFF.

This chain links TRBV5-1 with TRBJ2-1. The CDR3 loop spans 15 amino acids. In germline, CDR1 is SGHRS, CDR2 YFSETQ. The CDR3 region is CASSPTESSYNEQFF. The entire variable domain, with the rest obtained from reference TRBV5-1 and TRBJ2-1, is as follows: KAGVTQTPRYLIKTRGQQVTLSCSPISGHRSVSWYQQTPGQGLQFLFEYFSETQRNKGNFPGRFSGRQFSNSRSEMNVSTLELGDSALYLCASSPTESSYNEQFFGPGTRLTVL.

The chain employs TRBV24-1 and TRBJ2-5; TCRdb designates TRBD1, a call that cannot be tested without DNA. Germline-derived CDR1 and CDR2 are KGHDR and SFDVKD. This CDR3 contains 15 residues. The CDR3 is CATSDQERGAKTQYF.

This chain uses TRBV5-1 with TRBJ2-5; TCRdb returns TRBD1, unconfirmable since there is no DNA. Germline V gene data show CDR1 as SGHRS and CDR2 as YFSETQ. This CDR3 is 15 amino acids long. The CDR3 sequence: CASSLAQGIEETQYF. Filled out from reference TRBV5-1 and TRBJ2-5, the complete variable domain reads KAGVTQTPRYLIKTRGQQVTLSCSPISGHRSVSWYQQTPGQGLQFLFEYFSETQRNKGNFPGRFSGRQFSNSRSEMNVSTLELGDSALYLCASSLAQGIEETQYFGPGTRLLVL.

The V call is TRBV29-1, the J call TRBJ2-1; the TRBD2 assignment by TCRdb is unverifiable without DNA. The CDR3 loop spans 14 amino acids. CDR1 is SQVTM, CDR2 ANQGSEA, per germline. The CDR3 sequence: CSVELAGVINEQFF.

CDR3 region: CASSSAGVSTDTQYF. The chain has TRBV12-3 or TRBV12-4 and TRBJ2-3; the D gene TCRdb calls, TRBD2, cannot be checked with no DNA. This CDR3 spans 15 amino acids.

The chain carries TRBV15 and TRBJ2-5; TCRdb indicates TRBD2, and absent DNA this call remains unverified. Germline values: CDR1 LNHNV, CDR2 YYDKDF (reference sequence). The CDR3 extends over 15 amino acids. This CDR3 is CATSRNPDSQETQYF. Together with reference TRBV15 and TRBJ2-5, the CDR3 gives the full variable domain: DAMVIQNPRYQVTQFGKPVTLSCSQTLNHNVMYWYQQKSSQAPKLLFHYYDKDFNNEADTPDNFQSRRPNTSFCFLDIRSPGLGDTAMYLCATSRNPDSQETQYFGPGTRLLVL.

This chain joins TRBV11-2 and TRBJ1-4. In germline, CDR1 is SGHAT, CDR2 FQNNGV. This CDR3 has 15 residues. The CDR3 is CASSSGGGISEKLFF.

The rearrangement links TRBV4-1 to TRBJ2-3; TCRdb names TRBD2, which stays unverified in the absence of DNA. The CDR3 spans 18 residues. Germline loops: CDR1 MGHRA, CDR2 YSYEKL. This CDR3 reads CASSQDFGTSVYPDTQYF.

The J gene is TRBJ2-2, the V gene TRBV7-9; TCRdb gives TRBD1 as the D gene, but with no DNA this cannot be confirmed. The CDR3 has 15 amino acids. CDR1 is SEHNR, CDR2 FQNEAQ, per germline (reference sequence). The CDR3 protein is CASSWNLGGTGELFF.

The CDR3 spells CASTPDRGFIGGANVLTF. The chain couples TRBV12-3 or TRBV12-4 to TRBJ2-6; TCRdb picks TRBD1, but there is no DNA to check that call. The CDR3 contains 18 residues.

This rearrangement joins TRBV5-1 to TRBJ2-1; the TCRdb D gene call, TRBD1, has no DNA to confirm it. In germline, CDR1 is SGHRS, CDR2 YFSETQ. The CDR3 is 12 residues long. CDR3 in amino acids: CASSYEQGPSFF.

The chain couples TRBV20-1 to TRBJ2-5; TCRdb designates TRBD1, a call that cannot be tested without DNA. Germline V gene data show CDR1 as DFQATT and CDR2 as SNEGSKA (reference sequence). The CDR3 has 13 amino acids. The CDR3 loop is CSAYTGATETQYF.